This TCR beta chain emerged from a study of blood T cells in healthy people across ages. Sample-barcoded 5' priming and a J-beta primer mix drove a second PCR of roughly 7 to 11 cycles. One entry per CDR3 protein results from TCRdb running MiXCR on the 5' RACE reads. The sample lists fewer than 900,000 distinct CDR3 sequences, roughly two fifths seen once, with under 25% in the top ten. Germline CDR1 reads SQVTM; CDR2 reads ANQGSEA. CDR3 length: 13 residues. Trimming at V came to 8 bases and at J to 7 bases, leaving 9 bases not matched to a gene. The chain carries TRBV29-1 and TRBJ2-3, with 10 positions matching TRBD2. Sequencing was performed on blood. This TCR was recovered from a woman aged 55-69 years in good health. The CDR3 region is CSFTGTSVNTQYF. CDR3 sequence (DNA): TGCAGCTTTACCGGGACTAGCGTTAATACGCAGTATTTT.